The TCR beta chain under discussion was sequenced for a study of cytomegalovirus exposure and HLA in healthy donors. This PCR relied on a set of 60 Vbeta primers and 13 Jbeta primers. Produced via immunoSEQ multiplex PCR; TCRdb's table is partial and in-frame only. The data hold about 170,000 clones, with about four fifths observed a single time. There are 16 residues in the CDR3. CDR1 is SGDLS and CDR2 is YYNGEE in the germline V gene. V lost 0 bases and J lost 3, with 13 bases in between. V is TRBV9 and J is TRBJ2-1; D unresolved. The sequence derives from a woman between 45 and 60 years old in good health and CMV-seronegative. Sequencing was performed on PBMCs. The CDR3 coding sequence is TGTGCCAGCAGCGTAGAAACCACCCGACTCTACAATGAGCAGTTCTTC. Protein: CASSVETTRLYNEQFF.